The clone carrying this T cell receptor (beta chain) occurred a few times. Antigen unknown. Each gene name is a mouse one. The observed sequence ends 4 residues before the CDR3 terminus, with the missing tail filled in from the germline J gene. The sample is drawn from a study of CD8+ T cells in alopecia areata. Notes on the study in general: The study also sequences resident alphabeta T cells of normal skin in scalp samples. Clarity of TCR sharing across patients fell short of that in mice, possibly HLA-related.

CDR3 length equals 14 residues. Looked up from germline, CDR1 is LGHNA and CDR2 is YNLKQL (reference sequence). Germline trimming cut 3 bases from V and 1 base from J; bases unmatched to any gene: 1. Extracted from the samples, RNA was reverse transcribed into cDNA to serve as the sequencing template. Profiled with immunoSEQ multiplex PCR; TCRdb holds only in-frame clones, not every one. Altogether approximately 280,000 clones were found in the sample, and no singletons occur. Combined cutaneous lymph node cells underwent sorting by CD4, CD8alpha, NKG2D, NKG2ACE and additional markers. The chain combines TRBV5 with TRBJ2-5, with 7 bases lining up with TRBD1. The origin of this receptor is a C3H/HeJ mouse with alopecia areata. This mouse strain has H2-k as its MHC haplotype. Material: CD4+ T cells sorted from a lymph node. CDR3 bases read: TGTGCCAGCAGCCACCAGGGGGACCAAGAC. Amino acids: CASSHQGDQD. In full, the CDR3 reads CASSHQGDQDTQYF.